The entry that follows covers one TCR beta chain sequence. Libraries were prepared by immunoSEQ multiplex PCR; TCRdb keeps only in-frame clonotypes and omits some of them. The table records about 82,000 clones, 90% of them present only once. This specimen belongs to a study of T cell responses to AZD1222 COVID-19 vaccine. V was clipped by 8 bases and J by 3 bases, with 19 bases between them. The CDR3 is 15 residues long. The germline gives CDR1 ENHRY, CDR2 SYGVKD. This chain joins TRBV10-3 and TRBJ1-2, with D maybe TRBD1 (5 bases). The sample in question was peripheral blood, obtained on day 0 of AZD1222 vaccination. The clonotype comes from an adult in good health. CDR3 nucleotide sequence: TGTGCCATCCGAGGCAGCCAGGGCGCTGACTATGGCTACACCTTC. Translation: CAIRGSQGADYGYTF.